Listed here are 12 T cell receptor beta chains from one sample, sequenced in a study of beta chain features in type 1 diabetes. The isolated RNA, all of it, was reverse transcribed, so expressed TCRB transcripts were what got sequenced. Only in-frame clones appear in the TCRdb table, and some are missing; sequencing was by immunoSEQ multiplex PCR. The sample carries about 250,000 clones, around an eighth recorded once. The sample was naive CD4+ T cells from blood. The receptors here all came from a middle-aged woman in good health.

The rearrangement joins TRBV7-9 to TRBJ2-3; D may be TRBD2 (6 bases). The CDR3 length is 16 residues. V was trimmed by 3 bases and J by 0 bases, leaving 13 bases between them. Germline CDR1 reads SEHNR; CDR2 reads FQNEAQ (reference sequence). The CDR3 loop reads CASSLPSGSSTDTQYF. The CDR3 nucleotides read TGTGCCAGCAGCTTGCCCAGCGGGTCTAGCACAGATACGCAGTATTTT.

The gene calls are TRBV19 and TRBJ1-1; no clear D gene. V was cut by 10 bases and J by 4 bases, with 19 bases left in between. Germline V CDR1 and CDR2: LNHDA, SQIVND (reference sequence). The length of the CDR3 is 14 residues. CDR3 in DNA: TGTGCCACCAGAGGAGAGGGTGAGGGCACTGAAGCTTTCTTT. It codes for CATRGEGEGTEAFF.

This clone has only a few counts. The V gene is TRBV11-3, the J gene TRBJ2-3; a weak D match, TRBD2 (6 bases). Trimming stripped 4 bases from V and 1 base from J, with 12 bases between. The CDR3 covers 15 residues. Looked up from germline, CDR1 is SGHNT and CDR2 is YENEEA. CDR3: CASSSQGGGTDTQYF. In nucleotides, the CDR3 is TGTGCCAGCAGCTCCCAGGGCGGGGGCACAGATACGCAGTATTTT.

This clone was counted only a few times. CDR3 sequence: CAISNTGGIVTEAFF. Written as DNA, the CDR3 is TGTGCCATCAGCAATACAGGGGGCATAGTCACTGAAGCTTTCTTT. The chain recombines TRBV10-3 with TRBJ1-1; 9 nucleotides align to TRBD1. Trimming cost V 6 bases and J 4 bases; bases outside gene matches: 9. This CDR3 has 15 residues. Germline CDR1 ENHRY, CDR2 SYGVKD.

Only a few counts were recorded for this clone. This rearrangement joins TRBV18 to TRBJ2-3; D not resolved. The CDR3 totals 14 residues. V lost 2 bases, J lost 5 bases, and 11 bases lay in between. The V gene's germline CDR1 is KGHSH and CDR2 LQKENI. CDR3 sequence (DNA): TGTGCCAGCTCACCAACGAGCTTCCAAGATACGCAGTATTTT. It codes for CASSPTSFQDTQYF.

This clone appeared a few times. The chain links TRBV5-6 to TRBJ2-7; no reliable D call. Trimming left V 4 bases short and J 0 bases short, with 23 bases between. The CDR3 consists of 18 residues. Germline assignment: CDR1 SGHDT and CDR2 YYEEEE. In DNA form, the CDR3 reads TGTGCCAGCAGCGCACCGCCTCATTTGGCGGCGACCTCCTACGAGCAGTACTTC. The encoded protein is CASSAPPHLAATSYEQYF.

V usage is TRBV6-5 and J usage is TRBJ2-7, with 10 bases aligning to TRBD2. The CDR3 is 14 amino acids. With V trimmed by 5 bases and J by 6 bases, 7 bases remained unmatched. Germline values: CDR1 MNHEY, CDR2 SVGAGI. CDR3 in DNA: TGTGCCAGCAGTGTCAGAGCGGGGGGGATCGAGCAGTACTTC. Its translation: CASSVRAGGIEQYF.

Here the CDR3 DNA reads TGTGCCATCAGTGAGAGGGGCTCCTACGAGCAGTACTTC. Residues: CAISERGSYEQYF. The chain joins TRBV10-3 to TRBJ2-7; tentatively, D is TRBD1 (5 bases). Trimming took off 2 bases at V and 0 bases at J, with 5 bases between the two ends. Germline V lookup: CDR1 ENHRY, CDR2 SYGVKD. CDR3 size: 13 residues.

The rearrangement links TRBV18 to TRBJ2-5, with 9 bases lining up with TRBD1. The J segment lost 2 bases and the V segment lost 3 bases, leaving 4 bases of the junction unmatched. The germline CDR1 and CDR2 sequences are KGHSH and LQKENI. This CDR3 is built from 15 residues. DNA for the CDR3: TGTGCCAGCTCACCCCCGGGACAGGGACAAGAGACCCAGTACTTC. Translating gives CASSPPGQGQETQYF.

Only a few counts were recorded for this clone. The chain carries TRBV9 and TRBJ1-5; 8 positions match TRBD1. The CDR3 totals 17 residues. Trimming at V came to 4 bases and at J to 4 bases, leaving 13 bases not matched to a gene. Germline values: CDR1 SGDLS, CDR2 YYNGEE. The CDR3 DNA reads as TGTGCCAGCAGCCCTTTCTTGTGGGACAGGTTAAATCAGCCCCAGCATTTT. Its translation is CASSPFLWDRLNQPQHF.

In regard to this clone: Other DNA sequences in the sample encode the same CDR3. The DNA of the CDR3 is TGTGCCAGCTCACCATTAAGGGGCGGAGGCACAGATACGCAGTATTTT. Residues: CASSPLRGGGTDTQYF. V gene TRBV18 combines with J gene TRBJ2-3; possible D gene TRBD1, 5 bases. Per the germline V gene, CDR1 is KGHSH and CDR2 is LQKENI. There are 16 residues in the CDR3. Between the trimmed V and J ends, which lost 2 bases and 1 base, there was a span of 13 bases.

This clone was counted only a few times. V and J are TRBV7-9 and TRBJ1-5, with D perhaps matching TRBD1 (6 bases). Per germline, CDR1 SEHNR and CDR2 FQNEAQ (reference sequence). CDR3 length: 14 amino acids. With 1 base removed from V and 7 bases from J, the gap between germline ends came to 11 bases. Here the CDR3 reads CASSLDGGLQPQHF. The CDR3 nucleotides read TGTGCCAGCAGCTTAGACGGGGGGCTCCAGCCCCAGCATTTT.